The rows below give T cell receptor beta chains drawn from one sample of a study of T cell responses to AZD1222 COVID-19 vaccine. Data came from immunoSEQ multiplex PCR; TCRdb stores just in-frame clones and leaves some out. The table lists about 150,000 clones, about 90% of them singletons. The material was peripheral blood, obtained 28 days after the second AZD1222 dose. Receptors were obtained from an adult who received the AZD1222 COVID-19 vaccine. The CDR3 runs from the conserved cysteine through the conserved F or W. Each record gives: V gene, clone size, CDR3 length, D gene, J gene, CDR3 DNA, CDR3 protein. The D gene is left open where the match is weak. Only part of the rows carry a size: once, few, many, or a class if the clone is expanded.

>TRBV7-9|.|13|TRBD1|TRBJ2-7
TGTGCCAGCAGCCAGGACAGGGTCGGCGAGCAGTACTTC
CASSQDRVGEQYF
>TRBV19|.|15|TRBD1|TRBJ1-4
TGTGCCAGTAGTCTGGGACAGGTGAGGATTGAAAAACTGTTTTTT
CASSLGQVRIEKLFF
>TRBV7-2|.|15|TRBD2|TRBJ2-7
TGTGCCAGCAGCTTAGTTCTAGCGGGAACCTACGAGCAGTACTTC
CASSLVLAGTYEQYF
>TRBV30|.|12|.|TRBJ1-2
TGTGCCTGGAGTGTAGCTAACTATGGCTACACCTTC
CAWSVANYGYTF
>TRBV6-1|.|15|TRBD1|TRBJ2-7
TGTGCCAGCAGTGAGGGGGGGACAGGGGGCTACGAGCAGTACTTC
CASSEGGTGGYEQYF
>TRBV18|.|15|TRBD2|TRBJ2-1
TGTGCCAGCTCACCTAGCGGGAGCGAGACCGATGAGCAGTTCTTC
CASSPSGSETDEQFF
>TRBV19|.|13|.|TRBJ1-5
TGTGCCAGTAGTAATGGATGGGGTCAGCCCCAGCATTTT
CASSNGWGQPQHF
>TRBV19|.|15|.|TRBJ1-4
TGTGCCAGCAAACTAACAGGACCAACTAATGAAAAACTGTTTTTT
CASKLTGPTNEKLFF
>TRBV5-6|.|14|.|TRBJ2-5
TGTGCCAGCAGCTTGCTCGGAGCTCAAGAGACCCAGTACTTC
CASSLLGAQETQYF
>TRBV7-9|.|16|.|TRBJ1-1
TGTGCCAGCAGCTTAGGGGCAGGGCCGAAGAACACTGAAGCTTTCTTT
CASSLGAGPKNTEAFF
>TRBV7-2|.|15|TRBD2|TRBJ2-5
TGTGCCAGCAGCCGCCGGGCGGGAGGGGGCGAGACCCAGTACTTC
CASSRRAGGGETQYF
>TRBV4-2|.|17|TRBD2|TRBJ2-1
TGTGCCAGCAGCCAAGATGAGGCTAGCGGGGAGAGGGGTGAGCAGTTCTTC
CASSQDEASGERGEQFF
>TRBV6-1|.|17|.|TRBJ1-5
TGTGCCAGCAGTGAATCAGGACAGTCCAATAGCAATCAGCCCCAGCATTTT
CASSESGQSNSNQPQHF
>TRBV7-3|.|17|.|TRBJ1-5
TGTGCCAGCAGCCCACGGGCTCCCCAATATAGCAATCAGCCCCAGCATTTT
CASSPRAPQYSNQPQHF
>TRBV28|.|17|TRBD2|TRBJ2-7
TGTGCCAGCAGTTTTGGGCTAGCGGGAGCATCCTCCTACGAGCAGTACTTC
CASSFGLAGASSYEQYF
>TRBV29-1|.|13|.|TRBJ2-3
TGCAGCGTTGCGGGACACAGCACAGATACGCAGTATTTT
CSVAGHSTDTQYF
>TRBV7-2|.|14|.|TRBJ2-7
TGTGCCAGCAGCTCCGCAGGGCTGGCCTACGAGCAGTACTTC
CASSSAGLAYEQYF
>TRBV28|.|16|TRBD1|TRBJ2-2
TGTGCCAGCACCCTTCCGGGGACAGGAAACACCGGGGAGCTGTTTTTT
CASTLPGTGNTGELFF
>TRBV2|.|14|.|TRBJ1-3
TGTGCCAGCAGTGGCGGGACACCTGGAAACACCATATATTTT
CASSGGTPGNTIYF
>TRBV2|.|12|TRBD1|TRBJ1-6
TGTGCCAGCAGTTCGGACAGGGCCCCCCTCCACTTT
CASSSDRAPLHF
>TRBV29-1|.|14|TRBD1|TRBJ1-4
TGCAGCGTTTCCCAGGGGGCCTCTAATGAAAAACTGTTTTTT
CSVSQGASNEKLFF
>TRBV24-1|.|16|TRBD1|TRBJ2-7
TGTGCCACCAGTGATTTAGGGACAGGGGGCGAGTACGAGCAGTACTTC
CATSDLGTGGEYEQYF
>TRBV27|.|16|.|TRBJ2-1
TGTGCCAGCAGTGGAGGGACGGCGAACTCCTACAATGAGCAGTTCTTC
CASSGGTANSYNEQFF
>TRBV25-1|.|15|.|TRBJ2-7
TGTGCCAGCAGTGCAGTCTCCTGGTTGGGTTACGAGCAGTACTTC
CASSAVSWLGYEQYF
>TRBV19|.|15|.|TRBJ2-7
TGTGCCAGTAGTATAAGAAGAACAGCCCTAAGCGAGCAGTACTTC
CASSIRRTALSEQYF
>TRBV25-1|once|13|.|TRBJ2-2
TGTGCCAGCAGTGATCGAGTTCCCGGGGAGCTGTTTTTT
CASSDRVPGELFF
>TRBV7-2|.|13|.|TRBJ2-5
TGTGCCAGCAGCTTAGTCCCCCAAGAGACCCAGTACTTC
CASSLVPQETQYF
>TRBV11-2|.|13|.|TRBJ2-5
TGTGCCAGCAGCTCGGGACGGCGAGAGACCCAGTACTTC
CASSSGRRETQYF
>TRBV19|.|12|.|TRBJ2-1
TGTGCCAGCTCTGATAGTATTTTCGAGCAGTTCTTC
CASSDSIFEQFF
>TRBV5-1|once|14|.|TRBJ2-7
TGCGCCAGCAGCCCAGAAGGGAATGGCTACGAGCAGTACTTC
CASSPEGNGYEQYF
>TRBV28|.|13|TRBD1|TRBJ2-5
TGTGCCAGCAGTTTAGGGACAGCGAGCACCCAGTACTTC
CASSLGTASTQYF
>TRBV9|.|16|.|TRBJ2-1
TGTGCCAGCAGCCGAGTTAGCGGTCGCTCCTACAATGAGCAGTTCTTC
CASSRVSGRSYNEQFF
>TRBV4-3|.|16|.|TRBJ1-4
TGCGCCAGCAGCCAAGATCTAGCGGGGGCGGGTGAAAAACTGTTTTTT
CASSQDLAGAGEKLFF
>TRBV6-5|.|13|.|TRBJ2-7
TGTGCCAGCTCCCGGACCGAGTCCTACGAGCAGTACTTC
CASSRTESYEQYF
>TRBV7-2|.|16|TRBD1|TRBJ2-3
TGTGCCAGCAGCACCCGGACAGGGTTCCGCACAGATACGCAGTATTTT
CASSTRTGFRTDTQYF
>TRBV9|.|16|.|TRBJ2-1
TGTGCCAGCAGCGTAGAGACCAGGATGGGGGGAAATGAGCAGTTCTTC
CASSVETRMGGNEQFF
>TRBV18|.|15|TRBD2|TRBJ2-5
TGTGCCAGCTCACCGGGGGGGGATCCAAGAGAGACCCAGTACTTC
CASSPGGDPRETQYF